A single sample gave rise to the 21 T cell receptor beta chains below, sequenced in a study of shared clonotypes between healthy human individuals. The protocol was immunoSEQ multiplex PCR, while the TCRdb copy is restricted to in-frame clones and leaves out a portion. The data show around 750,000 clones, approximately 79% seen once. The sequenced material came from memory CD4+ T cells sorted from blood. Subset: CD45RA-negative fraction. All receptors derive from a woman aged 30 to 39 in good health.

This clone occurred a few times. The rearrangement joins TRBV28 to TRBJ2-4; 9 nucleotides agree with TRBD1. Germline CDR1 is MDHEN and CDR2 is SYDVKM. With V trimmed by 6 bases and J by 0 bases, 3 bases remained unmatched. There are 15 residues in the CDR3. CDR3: CASSGQGIAKNIQYF. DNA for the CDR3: TGTGCCAGCAGCGGACAGGGGATAGCCAAAAACATTCAGTACTTC.

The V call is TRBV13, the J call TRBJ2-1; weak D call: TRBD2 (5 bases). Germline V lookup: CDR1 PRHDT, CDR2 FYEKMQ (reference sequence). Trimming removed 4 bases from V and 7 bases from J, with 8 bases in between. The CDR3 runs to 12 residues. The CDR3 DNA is TGTGCCAGCAGCTCTAGCCGTAATGAGCAGTTCTTC. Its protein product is CASSSSRNEQFF.

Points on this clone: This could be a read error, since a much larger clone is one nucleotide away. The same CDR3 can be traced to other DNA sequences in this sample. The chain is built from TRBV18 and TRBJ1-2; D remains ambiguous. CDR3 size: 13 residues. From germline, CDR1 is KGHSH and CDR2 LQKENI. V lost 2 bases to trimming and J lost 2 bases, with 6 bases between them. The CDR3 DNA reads TGTGCCAGCTCACCAACAGAGAACTATGGCTACACCTTC. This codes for CASSPTENYGYTF.

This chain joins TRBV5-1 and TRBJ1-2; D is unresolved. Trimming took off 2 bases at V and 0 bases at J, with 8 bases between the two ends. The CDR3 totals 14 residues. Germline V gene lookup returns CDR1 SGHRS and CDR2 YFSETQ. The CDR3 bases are TGCGCCAGCAGCTTCGGCCGGTCTAACTATGGCTACACCTTC. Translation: CASSFGRSNYGYTF.

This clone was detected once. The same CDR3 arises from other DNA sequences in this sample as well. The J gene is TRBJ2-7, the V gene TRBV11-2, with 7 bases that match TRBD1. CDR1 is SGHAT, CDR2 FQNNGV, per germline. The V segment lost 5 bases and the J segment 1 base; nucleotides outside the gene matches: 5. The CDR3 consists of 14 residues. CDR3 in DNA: TGTGCCAGCAGCCCGCCAGGGGGATCCTACGAGCAGTACTTC. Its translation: CASSPPGGSYEQYF.

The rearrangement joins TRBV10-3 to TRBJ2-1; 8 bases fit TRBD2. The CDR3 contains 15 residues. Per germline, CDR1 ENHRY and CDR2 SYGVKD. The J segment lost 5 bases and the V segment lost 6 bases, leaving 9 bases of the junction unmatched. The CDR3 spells CAIRLNPGLDNEQFF. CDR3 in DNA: TGTGCCATCAGACTTAATCCGGGACTAGACAATGAGCAGTTCTTC.

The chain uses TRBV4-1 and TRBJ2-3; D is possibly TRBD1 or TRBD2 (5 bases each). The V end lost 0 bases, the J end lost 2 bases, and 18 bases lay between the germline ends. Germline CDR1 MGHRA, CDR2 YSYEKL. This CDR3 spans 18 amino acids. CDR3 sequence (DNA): TGCGCCAGCAGCCAAGATGGTGCCGAGGGGAGTTACACAGATACGCAGTATTTT. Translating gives CASSQDGAEGSYTDTQYF.

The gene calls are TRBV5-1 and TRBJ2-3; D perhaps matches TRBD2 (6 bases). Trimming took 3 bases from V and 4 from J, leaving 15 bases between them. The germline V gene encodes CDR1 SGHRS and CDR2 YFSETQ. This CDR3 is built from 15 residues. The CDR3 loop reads CASSSGTDDPDTQYF. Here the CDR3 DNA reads TGCGCCAGCAGCTCAGGGACTGACGACCCAGATACGCAGTATTTT.

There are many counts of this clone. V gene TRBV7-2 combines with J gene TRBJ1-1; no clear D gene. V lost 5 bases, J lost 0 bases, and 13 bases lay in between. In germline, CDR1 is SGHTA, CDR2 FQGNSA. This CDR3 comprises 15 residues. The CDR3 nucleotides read TGTGCCAGCAGCCTACAAGGTGTTATGAACACTGAAGCTTTCTTT. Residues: CASSLQGVMNTEAFF.

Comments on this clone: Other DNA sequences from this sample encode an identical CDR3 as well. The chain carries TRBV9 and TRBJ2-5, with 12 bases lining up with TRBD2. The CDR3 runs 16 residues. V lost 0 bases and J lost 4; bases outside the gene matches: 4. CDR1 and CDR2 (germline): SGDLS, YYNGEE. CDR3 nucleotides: TGTGCCAGCAGCGTAGGACTAGCGGGAGTTGGAGAGACCCAGTACTTC. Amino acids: CASSVGLAGVGETQYF.

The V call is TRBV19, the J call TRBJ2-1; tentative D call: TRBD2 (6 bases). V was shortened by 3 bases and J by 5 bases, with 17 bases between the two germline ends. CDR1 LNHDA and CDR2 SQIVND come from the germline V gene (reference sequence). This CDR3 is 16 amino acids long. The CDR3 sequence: CASSIWGPSGHNEQFF. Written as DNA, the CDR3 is TGTGCCAGTAGTATTTGGGGACCCAGCGGGCACAATGAGCAGTTCTTC.

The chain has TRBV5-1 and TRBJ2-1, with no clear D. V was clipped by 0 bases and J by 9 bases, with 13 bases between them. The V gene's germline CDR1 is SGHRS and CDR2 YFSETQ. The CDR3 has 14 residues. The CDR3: CASSLDVRKFEQFF. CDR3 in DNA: TGCGCCAGCAGCTTGGACGTGCGGAAGTTTGAGCAGTTCTTC.

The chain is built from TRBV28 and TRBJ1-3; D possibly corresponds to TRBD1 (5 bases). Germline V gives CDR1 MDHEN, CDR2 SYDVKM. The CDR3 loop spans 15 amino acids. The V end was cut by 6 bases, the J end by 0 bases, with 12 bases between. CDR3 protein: CASRRAGSSGNTIYF. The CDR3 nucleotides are TGTGCCAGCAGGCGAGCAGGGAGCTCTGGAAACACCATATATTTT.

The CDR3 loop is CASSRDRGLEQYF. The CDR3 nucleotides are TGTGCCAGTAGTAGGGACAGGGGGCTTGAGCAGTACTTC. The chain couples TRBV19 to TRBJ2-7, with TRBD1 matching 12 bases. Germline V lookup: CDR1 LNHDA, CDR2 SQIVND (reference sequence). After removal of 4 bases from V and 7 bases from J, the junction contained 2 bases not matched to a gene. The CDR3 runs 13 residues.

CDR3 DNA sequence: TGTGCCAGCAGTTTATCAGGCGGAAACACCATATATTTT. It encodes CASSLSGGNTIYF. The J gene is TRBJ1-3, the V gene TRBV27; no clear D gene. Trimming stripped 0 bases from V and 4 bases from J, with 4 bases between. Looked up from germline, CDR1 is MNHEY and CDR2 is SMNVEV (reference sequence). The CDR3 contains 13 residues.

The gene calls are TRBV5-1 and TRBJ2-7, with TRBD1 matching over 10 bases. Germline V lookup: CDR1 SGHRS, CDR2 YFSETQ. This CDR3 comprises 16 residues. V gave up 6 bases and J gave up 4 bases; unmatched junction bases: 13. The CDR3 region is CASTPSRGTGVYEQYF. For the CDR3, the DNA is TGCGCCAGCACACCCTCTCGTGGGACAGGGGTATACGAGCAGTACTTC. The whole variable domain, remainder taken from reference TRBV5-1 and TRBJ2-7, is KAGVTQTPRYLIKTRGQQVTLSCSPISGHRSVSWYQQTPGQGLQFLFEYFSETQRNKGNFPGRFSGRQFSNSRSEMNVSTLELGDSALYLCASTPSRGTGVYEQYFGPGTRLTVT.

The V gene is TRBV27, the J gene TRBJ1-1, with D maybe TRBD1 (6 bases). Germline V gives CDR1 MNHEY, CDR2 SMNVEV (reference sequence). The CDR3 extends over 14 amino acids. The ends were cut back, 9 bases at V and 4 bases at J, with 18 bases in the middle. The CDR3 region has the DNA TGTGCCAGTTTCGCTGGGGGCGCTTCCACTGAAGCTTTCTTT. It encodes CASFAGGASTEAFF.

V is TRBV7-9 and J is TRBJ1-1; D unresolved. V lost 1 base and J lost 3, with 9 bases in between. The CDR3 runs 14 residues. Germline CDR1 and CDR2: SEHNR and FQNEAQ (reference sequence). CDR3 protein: CASSLGSIDTEAFF. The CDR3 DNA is TGTGCCAGCAGCTTAGGGTCCATAGACACTGAAGCTTTCTTT.

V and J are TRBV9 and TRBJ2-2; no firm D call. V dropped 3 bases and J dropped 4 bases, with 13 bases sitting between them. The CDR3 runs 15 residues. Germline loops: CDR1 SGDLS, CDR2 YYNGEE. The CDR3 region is CASSGSSRVTGELFF. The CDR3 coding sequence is TGTGCCAGCAGCGGTTCCTCTAGGGTCACCGGGGAGCTGTTTTTT.

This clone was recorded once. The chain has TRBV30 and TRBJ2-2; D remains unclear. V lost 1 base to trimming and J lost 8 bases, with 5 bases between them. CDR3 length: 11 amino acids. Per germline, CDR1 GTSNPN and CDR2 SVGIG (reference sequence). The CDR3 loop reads CAWSGVGELFF. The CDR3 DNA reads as TGTGCCTGGAGTGGGGTAGGGGAGCTGTTTTTT.

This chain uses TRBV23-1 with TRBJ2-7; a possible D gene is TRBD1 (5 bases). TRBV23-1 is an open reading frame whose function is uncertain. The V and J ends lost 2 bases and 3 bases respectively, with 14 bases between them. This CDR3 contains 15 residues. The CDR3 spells CASSQLFRVIYEQYF. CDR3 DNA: TGCGCCAGCAGTCAACTTTTCAGGGTCATCTACGAGCAGTACTTC.